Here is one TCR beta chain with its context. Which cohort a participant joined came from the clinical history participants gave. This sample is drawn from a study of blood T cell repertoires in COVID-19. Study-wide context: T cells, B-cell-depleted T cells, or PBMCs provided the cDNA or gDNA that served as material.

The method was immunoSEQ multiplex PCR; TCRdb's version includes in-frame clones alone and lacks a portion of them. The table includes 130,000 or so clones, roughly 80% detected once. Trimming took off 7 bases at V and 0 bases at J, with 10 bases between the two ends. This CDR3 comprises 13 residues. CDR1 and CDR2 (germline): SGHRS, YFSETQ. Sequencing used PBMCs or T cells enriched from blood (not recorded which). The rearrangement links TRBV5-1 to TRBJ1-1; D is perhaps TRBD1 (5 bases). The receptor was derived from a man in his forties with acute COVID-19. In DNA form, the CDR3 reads TGCGCCAGCGGAGGGGAGGTGAACACTGAAGCTTTCTTT. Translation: CASGGEVNTEAFF.